A selection of T cell receptor beta chains follows, all from one sample in a study of T cell changes during pregnancy in multiple sclerosis. The data were produced by immunoSEQ multiplex PCR, yet TCRdb's version contains in-frame clones alone and is incomplete. In the table there are 12,000 or so clones, around four fifths of which are singletons. Material: CD8+ T cells from peripheral blood mononuclear cells, obtained after pregnancy. Receptors originate from a female donor in good health, enrolled as a control in a pregnancy study. CDR3s include the opening cysteine and the closing phenylalanine or tryptophan. D genes are given only for firm matches. Some rows have no size entry. The others give once, few or many, or a class for an expanded clone.

J,D,V,size,DNA,CDR3
TRBJ2-1,TRBD2,TRBV6-6,NA,TGTGCCAGCAAAATAGCGGGAGGGTTTTACAATGAGCAGTTCTTC,CASKIAGGFYNEQFF
TRBJ2-1,NA,TRBV7-8,once,TGTGCCAGCAGCTTAAATGTGGGGCCCTACAATGAGCAGTTCTTC,CASSLNVGPYNEQFF
TRBJ1-2,NA,TRBV7-9,NA,TGTGCCAGCAGCGCGGAGGACAGTTATAAAGGCTACACCTTC,CASSAEDSYKGYTF
TRBJ1-2,NA,TRBV19,once,TGTGCCAGTAGTATGTCGCGTTACTATGGCTACACCTTC,CASSMSRYYGYTF
TRBJ1-2,TRBD1,TRBV28,NA,TGTGCCAGCAGTTTAATGAAGGGACAGGGGTTTTATGGCTACACCTTC,CASSLMKGQGFYGYTF
TRBJ1-6,NA,TRBV21-1,NA,TGTGCCAGCAGCAAAGCCTACGTTAGACCCCTCCACTTT,CASSKAYVRPLHF
TRBJ2-7,TRBD1,TRBV20-1,NA,TGCAGGCCGGGACAGGGGTACGAGCAGTACTTC,CRPGQGYEQYF
TRBJ2-1,NA,TRBV7-3,NA,TGTGCCAGCAGCTCTAGCGCTTCCTACAATGAGCAGTTCTTC,CASSSSASYNEQFF
TRBJ1-2,NA,TRBV28,NA,TGTGCCAGCAGGCGGGGGCTAGATGTGGCTAACTATGGCTACACCTTC,CASRRGLDVANYGYTF
TRBJ2-3,NA,TRBV30,NA,TGTGCCTGGAGTGTATTACGGGGGTACCCTAGTACAGATACGCAGTATTTT,CAWSVLRGYPSTDTQYF
TRBJ1-5,NA,TRBV7-2,NA,TGTGCCAGCAGCTTAGGGACAGCCGGGGGCAATCAGCCCCAGCATTTT,CASSLGTAGGNQPQHF
TRBJ2-2,TRBD1,TRBV6-5,NA,TGTGCCAGCAGTTACCTGGCAGGGGGCACCGGGGAGCTGTTTTTT,CASSYLAGGTGELFF
TRBJ2-3,TRBD2,TRBV27,NA,TGTGCCAGCAGTACAATTCCCGGGACTAGCGTCCCCTGGGGTGCAGATACGCAGTATTTT,CASSTIPGTSVPWGADTQYF
TRBJ1-2,TRBD1,TRBV4-3,once,TGCGCCAGCAGCCATACACTTACAGGGGGCTCTGGCTACACCTTC,CASSHTLTGGSGYTF
TRBJ2-3,TRBD2,TRBV13,NA,TGTGCCAGCAGCACCGGGACTACTCTATACGCGGCAGATACGCAGTATTTT,CASSTGTTLYAADTQYF
TRBJ2-6,TRBD1,TRBV14,once,TGTGCCAGCAGCCAGGACAGGTATCTCGCTGGGGCCAACGTCCTGACTTTC,CASSQDRYLAGANVLTF
TRBJ2-3,TRBD2,TRBV19,once,TGTGCCAGCAGGACTAGCGGCACAGATACGCAGTATTTT,CASRTSGTDTQYF
TRBJ1-5,TRBD1,TRBV28,NA,TGTGCCAGCAGTTTCCCCCAGGGGACAGAGAGAGATCAGCCCCAGCATTTT,CASSFPQGTERDQPQHF
TRBJ2-2,NA,TRBV7-2,NA,TGTGCCAGCAGCCCCCTCGACAGGAACACCGGGGAGCTGTTTTTT,CASSPLDRNTGELFF
TRBJ2-7,NA,TRBV28,NA,TGTGCCAGCAGTTATAATAGTCAGGACAGCTCCTACGAGCAGTACTTC,CASSYNSQDSSYEQYF
TRBJ2-3,TRBD2,TRBV19,NA,TGTGCCAGTAGCTCCCTCGGCGGGGGGATCACAGATACGCAGTATTTT,CASSSLGGGITDTQYF
TRBJ2-3,TRBD2,TRBV30,NA,TGTGCCTGGGAGAGGGGACTAGCGGGGGGCCTCAGAGATACGCAGTATTTT,CAWERGLAGGLRDTQYF
TRBJ2-2,NA,TRBV6-4,once,TGTGCCAGCAGCTCAGGGGACACCGGGGAGCTGTTTTTT,CASSSGDTGELFF
TRBJ2-1,TRBD2,TRBV7-2,NA,TGTGCCAGCAGCTTAATTCTAGCGGGGGAAGAGGAGCAGTTCTTC,CASSLILAGEEEQFF
TRBJ2-1,TRBD1,TRBV6-6,NA,TGTGCCAGCAGTTGGGACAGTTCGGGGAATGAGCAGTTCTTC,CASSWDSSGNEQFF
TRBJ2-1,NA,TRBV9,NA,TGTGCCAGCAGCGTAGGTAGGGGTGAGCAGTTCTTC,CASSVGRGEQFF
TRBJ1-2,TRBD1,TRBV29-1,NA,TGCAGCGTCGACGGACAGGGCCTCGATGGCTACACCTTC,CSVDGQGLDGYTF
TRBJ2-7,NA,TRBV2,few,TGTGCCAGCACCTCGACAGGGGACTACTACGAGCAGTACTTC,CASTSTGDYYEQYF
TRBJ1-1,TRBD1,TRBV7-9,NA,TGTGCCAGCAGCTTAGTTCAGGGGGCTAAGGAAGCTTTCTTT,CASSLVQGAKEAFF
TRBJ2-1,NA,TRBV9,NA,TGTGCCAGCAGCGTAGTCCCGAAGACTTACAATGAGCAGTTCTTC,CASSVVPKTYNEQFF
TRBJ1-6,TRBD1,TRBV19,NA,TGTGCCAGCAGGACAGGAATGAATTCACCCCTCCACTTT,CASRTGMNSPLHF
TRBJ2-1,NA,TRBV20-1,once,TGCAGTGCTAGCCCTAACAATGAGCAGTTCTTC,CSASPNNEQFF
TRBJ2-1,TRBD2,TRBV13,NA,TGTGCCAGCAGCTTAGGGTCTAGCGGGGGCCCCTACAATGAGCAGTTCTTC,CASSLGSSGGPYNEQFF
TRBJ2-7,NA,TRBV7-9,NA,TGTGCCAGCAGCTTAGGGCGCGGCTTTAGCTCCTACGAGCAGTACTTC,CASSLGRGFSSYEQYF
TRBJ2-1,TRBD2,TRBV4-3,NA,TGCGCCAGCAGCCTATTTAGCGGGAGAGAAATTAATGAGCAGTTCTTC,CASSLFSGREINEQFF
TRBJ2-3,NA,TRBV5-4,NA,TGTGCCAGCAGCTTCGCCCCCCGGGGTACGCAGTATTTT,CASSFAPRGTQYF
TRBJ2-2,NA,TRBV5-6,NA,TGTGCCAGCAGCTTCGGGACACCCTACACCGGGGAGCTGTTTTTT,CASSFGTPYTGELFF
TRBJ2-7,TRBD2,TRBV10-1,NA,TGCGCCAGCAGTGAATCTAGCGGGTACTCCTACGAGCAGTACTTC,CASSESSGYSYEQYF
TRBJ2-3,TRBD1,TRBV7-3,NA,TGTGCCAGCAGCTTGGGACAGGGCGAAGATACGCAGTATTTT,CASSLGQGEDTQYF
TRBJ2-1,NA,TRBV4-1,NA,TGCGCCAGCAGCCAAGTCTTTCCCAGTTCGAATGAGCAGTTCTTC,CASSQVFPSSNEQFF